The entry that follows covers one T cell receptor beta chain sequence. Its target is not known. Time point reported: week 11, during vaccination. Vaccinated patients received 300 ug of mutant IDH1 20-mer peptide per dose, with topical imiquimod. The protocol was immunoSEQ multiplex PCR, while the TCRdb copy is restricted to in-frame clones and leaves out a portion. The sample shows 45,000 to 60,000 clones, over 75% of them seen only once. V lost 4 bases, J lost 6 bases, and 6 bases stayed unmatched. Germline values: CDR1 LNHDA, CDR2 SQIVND (reference sequence). CDR3 length: 14 residues. The source of the sample is a study of a mutant IDH1 vaccine in newly diagnosed glioma. At the level of the study: Vaccine administration was initiated 4-6 weeks following radiotherapy alone, or with temozolomide cycles. Treated patients had a mean age of approximately 40 years and an approximately 62% male, around 38% female split. Earlier treatment was radiotherapy, temozolomide, or both, with most getting both.

The chain is built from TRBV19 and TRBJ2-1; 7 nucleotides match TRBD1. Sample: PBMCs, taken from a glioma patient whose treatment included an IDH1 peptide vaccine. This TCR was sampled from a man aged 45 to 65 with glioma. In nucleotides, the CDR3 is TGTGCCAGTAGTACGATGACAGGGATCAATGAGCAGTTCTTC. This sequence encodes CASSTMTGINEQFF.